The source of this T cell receptor (beta chain) is a study of STAT3 mutations in large granular lymphocyte leukemia. In regard to this clone: What it binds is unknown.

V was pared by 3 bases and J by 10 bases, with 21 bases between. CDR3 length: 15 residues. General observations from the study: Persisting codominant clonotypes may have hidden a small pathogenic clone. Every T-LGLL patient had at least one immunodominant TCRbeta clonotype.

The table came from immunoSEQ multiplex PCR; TCRdb's copy has only in-frame clones and leaves some out. The sample holds 7,500 to 10,000 clones; 92% are singletons and the top ten take about 66%. V is TRBV23-1 and J is TRBJ1-2; D ambiguous. TRBV23-1 is assigned to the ORF class and has an uncertain function. The TCR was taken from a man aged 55 to 70 with T-cell large granular lymphocyte leukemia. Some clones in this sample may be carry-over from other donors' samples. The sample was peripheral blood mononuclear cells. The CDR3 nucleotides read TGCGCCAGCAGTCACCCCGCGGTTAGAGGGTGGCTCTACACCTTC. Amino acids: CASSHPAVRGWLYTF.